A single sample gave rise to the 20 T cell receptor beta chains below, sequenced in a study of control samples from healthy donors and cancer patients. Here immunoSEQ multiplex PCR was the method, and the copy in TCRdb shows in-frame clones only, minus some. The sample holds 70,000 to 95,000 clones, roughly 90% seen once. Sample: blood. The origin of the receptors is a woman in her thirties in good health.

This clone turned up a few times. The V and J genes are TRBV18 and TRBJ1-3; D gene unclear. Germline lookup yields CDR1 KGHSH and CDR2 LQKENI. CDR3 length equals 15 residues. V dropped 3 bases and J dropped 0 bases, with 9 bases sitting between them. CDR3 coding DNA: TGTGCCAGCTCACCGAAAGGTAGCTCTGGAAACACCATATATTTT. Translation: CASSPKGSSGNTIYF.

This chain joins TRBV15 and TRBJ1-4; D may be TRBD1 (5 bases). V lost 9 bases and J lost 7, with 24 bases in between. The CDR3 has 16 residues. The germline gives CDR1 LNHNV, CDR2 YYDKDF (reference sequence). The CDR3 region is CATRPGPNLRGEKLFF. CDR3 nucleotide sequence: TGTGCCACTAGACCGGGACCCAATCTTCGGGGTGAAAAACTGTTTTTT.

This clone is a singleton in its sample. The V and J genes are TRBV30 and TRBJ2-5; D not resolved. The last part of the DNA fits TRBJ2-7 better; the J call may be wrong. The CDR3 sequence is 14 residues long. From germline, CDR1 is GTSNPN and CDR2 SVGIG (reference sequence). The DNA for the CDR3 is TGTGCCTGGAGTGTACTCGCCGTATCCTACGAGCAGTACTTC. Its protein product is CAWSVLAVSYEQYF.

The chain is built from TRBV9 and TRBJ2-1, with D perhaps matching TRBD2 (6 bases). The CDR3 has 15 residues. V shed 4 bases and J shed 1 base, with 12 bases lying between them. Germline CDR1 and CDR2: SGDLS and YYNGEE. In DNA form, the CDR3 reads TGTGCCAGCAGCCCCCGGGAGCGGTCCTACAATGAGCAGTTCTTC. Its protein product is CASSPRERSYNEQFF.

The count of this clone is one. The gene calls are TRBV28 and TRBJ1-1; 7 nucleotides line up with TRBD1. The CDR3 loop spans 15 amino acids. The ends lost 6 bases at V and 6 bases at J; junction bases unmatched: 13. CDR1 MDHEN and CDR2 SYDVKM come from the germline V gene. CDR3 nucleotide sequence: TGTGCCAGCAGGACTTACAGGGGTATGCCGGCTGAAGCTTTCTTT. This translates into CASRTYRGMPAEAFF.

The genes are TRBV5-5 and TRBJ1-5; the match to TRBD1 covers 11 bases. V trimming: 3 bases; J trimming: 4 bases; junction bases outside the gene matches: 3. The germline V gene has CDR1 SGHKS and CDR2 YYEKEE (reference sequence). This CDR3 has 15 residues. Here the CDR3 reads CASSWGQGGNQPQHF. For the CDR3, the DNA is TGTGCCAGCAGCTGGGGACAGGGGGGAAATCAGCCCCAGCATTTT.

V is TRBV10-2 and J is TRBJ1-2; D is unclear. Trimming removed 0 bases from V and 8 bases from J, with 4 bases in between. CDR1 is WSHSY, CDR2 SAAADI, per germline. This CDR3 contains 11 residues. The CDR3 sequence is CASSESEGYTF. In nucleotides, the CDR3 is TGCGCCAGCAGTGAGTCGGAAGGCTACACCTTC.

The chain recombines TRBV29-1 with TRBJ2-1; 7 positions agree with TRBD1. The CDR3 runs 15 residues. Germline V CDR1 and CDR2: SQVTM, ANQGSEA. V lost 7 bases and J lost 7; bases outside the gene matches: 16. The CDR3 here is CSGSSGTDEWNEQFF. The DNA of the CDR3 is TGCAGCGGTAGCTCCGGGACAGACGAGTGGAATGAGCAGTTCTTC.

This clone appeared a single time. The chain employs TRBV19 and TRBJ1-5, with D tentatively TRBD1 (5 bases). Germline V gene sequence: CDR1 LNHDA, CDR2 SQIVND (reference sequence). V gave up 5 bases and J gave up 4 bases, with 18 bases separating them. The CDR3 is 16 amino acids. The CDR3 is CASSLPGPRGNQPQHF. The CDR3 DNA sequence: TGTGCCAGTAGTCTCCCGGGACCCCGGGGTAATCAGCCCCAGCATTTT.

The CDR3 sequence is CASSLRGQGALSPLHF. The CDR3 bases are TGTGCCAGCAGCTTGAGGGGCCAGGGGGCACTATCACCCCTCCACTTT. The chain links TRBV5-6 to TRBJ1-6; 8 positions match TRBD1. The trim removed 1 base at V and 10 bases at J, leaving 10 bases unmatched. Per the germline V gene, CDR1 is SGHDT and CDR2 is YYEEEE. The CDR3 contains 16 residues.

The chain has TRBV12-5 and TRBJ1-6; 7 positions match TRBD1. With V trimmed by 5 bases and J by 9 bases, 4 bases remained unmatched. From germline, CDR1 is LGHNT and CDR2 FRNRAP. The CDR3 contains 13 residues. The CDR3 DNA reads TGTGCTAGTGGTCCCCAGGGGGGTTCACCCCTCCACTTT. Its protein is CASGPQGGSPLHF.

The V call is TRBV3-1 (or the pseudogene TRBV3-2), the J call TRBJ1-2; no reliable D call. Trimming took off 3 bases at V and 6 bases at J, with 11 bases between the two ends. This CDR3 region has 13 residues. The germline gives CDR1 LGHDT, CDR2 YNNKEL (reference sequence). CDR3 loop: CASSQVSVNGYTF. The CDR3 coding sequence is TGTGCCAGCAGCCAGGTCTCAGTGAATGGCTACACCTTC.

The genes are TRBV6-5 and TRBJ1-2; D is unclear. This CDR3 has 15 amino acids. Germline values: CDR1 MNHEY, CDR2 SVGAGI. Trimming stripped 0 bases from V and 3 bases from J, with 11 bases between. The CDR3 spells CASSYSQRAYYGYTF. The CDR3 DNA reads TGTGCCAGCAGTTACTCCCAGAGGGCCTACTATGGCTACACCTTC.

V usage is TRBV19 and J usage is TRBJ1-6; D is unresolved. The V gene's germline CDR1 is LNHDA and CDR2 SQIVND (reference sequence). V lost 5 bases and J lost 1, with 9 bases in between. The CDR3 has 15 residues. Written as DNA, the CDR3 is TGTGCCAGTAGTGTCGCAGGTTCCTATAATTCACCCCTCCACTTT. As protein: CASSVAGSYNSPLHF. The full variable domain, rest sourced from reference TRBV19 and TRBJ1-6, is DGGITQSPKYLFRKEGQNVTLSCEQNLNHDAMYWYRQDPGQGLRLIYYSQIVNDFQKGDIAEGYSVSREKKESFPLTVTSAQKNPTAFYLCASSVAGSYNSPLHFGNGTRLTVT.

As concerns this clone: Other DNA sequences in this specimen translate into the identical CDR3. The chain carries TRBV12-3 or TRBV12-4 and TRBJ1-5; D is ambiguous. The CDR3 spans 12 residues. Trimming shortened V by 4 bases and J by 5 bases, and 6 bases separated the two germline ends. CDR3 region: CASSSGDQPQHF. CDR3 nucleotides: TGTGCCAGCAGTTCCGGGGATCAGCCCCAGCATTTT.

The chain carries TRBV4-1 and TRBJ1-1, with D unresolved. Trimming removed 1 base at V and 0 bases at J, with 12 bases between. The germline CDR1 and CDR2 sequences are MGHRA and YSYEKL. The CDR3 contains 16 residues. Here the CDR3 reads CASSQGLQRMNTEAFF. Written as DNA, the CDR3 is TGCGCCAGCAGCCAAGGCCTACAACGAATGAACACTGAAGCTTTCTTT.

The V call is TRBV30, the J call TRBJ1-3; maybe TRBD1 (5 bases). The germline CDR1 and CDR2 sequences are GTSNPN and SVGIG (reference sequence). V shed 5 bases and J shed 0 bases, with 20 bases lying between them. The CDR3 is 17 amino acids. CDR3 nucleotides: TGTGCCTGGTCCCCCGAGTGGGCAGGGAGCTCTGGAAACACCATATATTTT. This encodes CAWSPEWAGSSGNTIYF.

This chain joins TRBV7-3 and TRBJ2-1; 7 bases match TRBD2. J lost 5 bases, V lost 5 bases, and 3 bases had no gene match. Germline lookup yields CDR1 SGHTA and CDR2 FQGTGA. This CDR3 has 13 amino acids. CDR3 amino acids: CASSPGLNNEQFF. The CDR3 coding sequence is TGTGCCAGCAGCCCGGGACTAAACAATGAGCAGTTCTTC.

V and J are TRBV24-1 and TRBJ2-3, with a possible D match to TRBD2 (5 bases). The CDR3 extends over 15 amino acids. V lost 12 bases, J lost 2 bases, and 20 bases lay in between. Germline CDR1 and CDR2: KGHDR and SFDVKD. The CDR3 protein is CARYSTSLDTDTQYF. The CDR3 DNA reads TGTGCCCGATACTCTACTAGTTTGGACACAGATACGCAGTATTTT.

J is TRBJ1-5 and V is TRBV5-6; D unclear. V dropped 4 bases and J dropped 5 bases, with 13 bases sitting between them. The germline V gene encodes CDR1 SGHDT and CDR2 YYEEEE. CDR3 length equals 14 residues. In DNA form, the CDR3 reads TGTGCCAGCAGCCTGCGGGGAGGGTATCAGCCCCAGCATTTT. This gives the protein CASSLRGGYQPQHF.